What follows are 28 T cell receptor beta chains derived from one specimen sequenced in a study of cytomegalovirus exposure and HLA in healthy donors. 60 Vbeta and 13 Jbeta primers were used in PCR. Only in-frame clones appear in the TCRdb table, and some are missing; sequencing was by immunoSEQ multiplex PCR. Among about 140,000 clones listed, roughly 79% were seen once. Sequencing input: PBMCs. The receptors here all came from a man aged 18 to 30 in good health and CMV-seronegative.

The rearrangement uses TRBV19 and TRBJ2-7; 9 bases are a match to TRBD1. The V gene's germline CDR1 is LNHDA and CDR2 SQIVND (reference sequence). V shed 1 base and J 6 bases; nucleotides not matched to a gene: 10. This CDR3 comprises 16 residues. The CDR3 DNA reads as TGTGCCAGTAGTATAGCTGGGACAGGGTCCTCTGGCGAGCAGTACTTC. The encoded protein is CASSIAGTGSSGEQYF.

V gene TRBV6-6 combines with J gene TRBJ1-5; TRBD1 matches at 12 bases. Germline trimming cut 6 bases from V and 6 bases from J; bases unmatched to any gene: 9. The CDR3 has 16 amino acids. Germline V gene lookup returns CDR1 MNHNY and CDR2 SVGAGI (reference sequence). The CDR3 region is CASREQGQGARQPQHF. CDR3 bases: TGTGCCAGCAGGGAACAGGGACAGGGGGCGCGTCAGCCCCAGCATTTT.

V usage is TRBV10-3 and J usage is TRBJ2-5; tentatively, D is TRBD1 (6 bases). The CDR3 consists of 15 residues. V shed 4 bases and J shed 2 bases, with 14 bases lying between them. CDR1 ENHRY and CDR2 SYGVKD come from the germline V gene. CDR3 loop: CAISVGARAQETQYF. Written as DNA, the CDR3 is TGTGCCATCAGTGTGGGGGCGCGGGCTCAAGAGACCCAGTACTTC.

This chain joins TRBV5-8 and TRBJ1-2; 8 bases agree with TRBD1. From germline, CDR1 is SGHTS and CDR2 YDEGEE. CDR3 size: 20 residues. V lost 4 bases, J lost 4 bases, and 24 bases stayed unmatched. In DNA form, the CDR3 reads TGTGCCAGCAGCCCGCGGGACAGGCGCTCCGGGTTGGCTAAAGTCTATGGCTACACCTTC. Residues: CASSPRDRRSGLAKVYGYTF.

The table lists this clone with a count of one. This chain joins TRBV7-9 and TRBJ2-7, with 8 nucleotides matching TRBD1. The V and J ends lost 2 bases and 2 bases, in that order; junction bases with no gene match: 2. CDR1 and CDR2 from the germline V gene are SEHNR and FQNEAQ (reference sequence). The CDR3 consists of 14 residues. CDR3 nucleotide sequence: TGTGCCAGCAGCTTACAACAGGGGGCCTACGAGCAGTACTTC. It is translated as CASSLQQGAYEQYF.

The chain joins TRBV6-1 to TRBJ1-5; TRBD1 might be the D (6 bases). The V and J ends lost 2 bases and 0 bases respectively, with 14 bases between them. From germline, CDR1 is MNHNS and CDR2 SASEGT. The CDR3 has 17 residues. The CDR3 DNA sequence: TGTGCCAGCAGTGAAATCGGGGGGGCTAATAGCAATCAGCCCCAGCATTTT. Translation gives CASSEIGGANSNQPQHF.

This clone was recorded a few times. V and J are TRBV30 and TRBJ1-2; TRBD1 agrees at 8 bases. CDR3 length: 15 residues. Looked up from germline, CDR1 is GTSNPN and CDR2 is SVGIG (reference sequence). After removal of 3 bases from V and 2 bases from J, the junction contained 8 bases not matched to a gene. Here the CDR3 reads CAWSPDRAQNYGYTF. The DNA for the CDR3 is TGTGCCTGGAGCCCGGACAGGGCGCAGAACTATGGCTACACCTTC. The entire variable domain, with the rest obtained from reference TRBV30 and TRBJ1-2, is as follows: SQTIHQWPATLVQPVGSPLSLECTVEGTSNPNLYWYRQAAGRGLQLLFYSVGIGQISSEVPQNLSASRPQDRQFILSSKKLLLSDSGFYLCAWSPDRAQNYGYTFGSGTRLTVV.

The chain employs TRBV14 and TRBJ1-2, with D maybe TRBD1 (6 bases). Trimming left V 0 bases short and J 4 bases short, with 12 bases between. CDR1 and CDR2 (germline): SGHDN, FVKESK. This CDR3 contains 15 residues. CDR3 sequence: CASSQDLGAPYGYTF. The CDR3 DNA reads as TGTGCCAGCAGCCAAGATCTGGGGGCACCCTATGGCTACACCTTC.

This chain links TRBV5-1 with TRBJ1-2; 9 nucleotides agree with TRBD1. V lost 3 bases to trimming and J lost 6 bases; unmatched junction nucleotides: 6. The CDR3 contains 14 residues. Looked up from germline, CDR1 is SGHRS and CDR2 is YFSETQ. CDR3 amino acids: CASSWIQGADGYTF. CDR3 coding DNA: TGCGCCAGCAGCTGGATACAGGGGGCAGATGGCTACACCTTC.

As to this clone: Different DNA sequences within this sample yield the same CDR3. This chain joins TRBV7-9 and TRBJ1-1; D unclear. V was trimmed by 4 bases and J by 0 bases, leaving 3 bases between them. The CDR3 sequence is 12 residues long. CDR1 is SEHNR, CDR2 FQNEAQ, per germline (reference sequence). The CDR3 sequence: CASSSMNTEAFF. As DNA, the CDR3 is TGTGCCAGCAGCTCTATGAACACTGAAGCTTTCTTT.

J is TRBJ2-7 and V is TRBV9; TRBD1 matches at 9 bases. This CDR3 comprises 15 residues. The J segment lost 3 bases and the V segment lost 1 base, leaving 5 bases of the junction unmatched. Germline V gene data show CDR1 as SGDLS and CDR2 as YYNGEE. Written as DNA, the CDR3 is TGTGCCAGCAGCGTAACCGGGACAGGGAACTACGAGCAGTACTTC. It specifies CASSVTGTGNYEQYF.

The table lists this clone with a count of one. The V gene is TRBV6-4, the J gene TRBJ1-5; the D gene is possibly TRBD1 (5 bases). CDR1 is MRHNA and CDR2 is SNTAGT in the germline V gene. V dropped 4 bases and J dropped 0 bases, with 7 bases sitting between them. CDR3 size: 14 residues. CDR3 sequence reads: CASSGQFSNQPQHF. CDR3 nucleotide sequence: TGTGCCAGCAGTGGACAGTTTAGCAATCAGCCCCAGCATTTT.

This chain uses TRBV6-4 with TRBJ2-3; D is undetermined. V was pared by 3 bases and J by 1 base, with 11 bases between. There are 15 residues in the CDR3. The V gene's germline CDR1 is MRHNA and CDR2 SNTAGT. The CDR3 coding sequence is TGTGCCAGCAGTGAGACAACGTCGGGCACAGATACGCAGTATTTT. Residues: CASSETTSGTDTQYF.

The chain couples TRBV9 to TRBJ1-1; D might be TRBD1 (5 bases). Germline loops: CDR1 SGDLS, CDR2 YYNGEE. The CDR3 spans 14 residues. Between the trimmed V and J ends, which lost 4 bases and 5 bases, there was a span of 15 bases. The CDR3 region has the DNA TGTGCCAGCAGCCAAAGCGGGGCGGGAACTGAAGCTTTCTTT. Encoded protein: CASSQSGAGTEAFF.

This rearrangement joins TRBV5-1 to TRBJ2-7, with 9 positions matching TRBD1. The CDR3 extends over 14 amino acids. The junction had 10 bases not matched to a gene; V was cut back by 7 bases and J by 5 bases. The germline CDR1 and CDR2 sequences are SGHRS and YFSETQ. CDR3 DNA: TGCGCCAGCGGATCAGGACAGGGGCGGAACGAGCAGTACTTC. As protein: CASGSGQGRNEQYF.

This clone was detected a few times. Written as DNA, the CDR3 is TGCGCCAGCAGCCCCTCTTCGACAGTTACCTATGGCTACACCTTC. Its translation: CASSPSSTVTYGYTF. The chain carries TRBV5-1 and TRBJ1-2; D perhaps matches TRBD1 (5 bases). CDR1 and CDR2 (germline): SGHRS, YFSETQ. CDR3 size: 15 residues. Trimming cost V 4 bases and J 4 bases, with 17 bases left between them.

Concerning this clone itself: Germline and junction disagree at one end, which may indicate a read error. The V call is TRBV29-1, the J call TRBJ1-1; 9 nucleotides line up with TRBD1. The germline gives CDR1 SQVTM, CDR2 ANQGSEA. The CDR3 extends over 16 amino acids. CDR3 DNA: TGCAGCGTCGAAGGACGGGACAGGGTACTTTGTACTGAAGCTTTCTTT. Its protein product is CSVEGRDRVLCTEAFF.

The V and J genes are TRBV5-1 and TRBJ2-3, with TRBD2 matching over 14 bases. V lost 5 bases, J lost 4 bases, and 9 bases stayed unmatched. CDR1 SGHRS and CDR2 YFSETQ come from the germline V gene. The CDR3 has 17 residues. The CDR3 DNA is TGCGCCAGCAGGAGGACTAGCGGGGGGACTGGGGCAGATACGCAGTATTTT. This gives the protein CASRRTSGGTGADTQYF.

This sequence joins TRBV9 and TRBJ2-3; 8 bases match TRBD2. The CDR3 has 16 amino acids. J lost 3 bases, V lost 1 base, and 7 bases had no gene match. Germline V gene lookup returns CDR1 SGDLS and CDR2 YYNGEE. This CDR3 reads CASSVRGGGRTDTQYF. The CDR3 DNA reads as TGTGCCAGCAGCGTAAGGGGCGGGGGGAGGACAGATACGCAGTATTTT.

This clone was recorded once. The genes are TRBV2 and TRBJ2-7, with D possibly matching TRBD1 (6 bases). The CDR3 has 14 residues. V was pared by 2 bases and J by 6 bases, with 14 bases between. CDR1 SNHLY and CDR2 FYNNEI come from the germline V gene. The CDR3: CASSESGVGGEQYF. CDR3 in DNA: TGTGCCAGCAGTGAATCAGGGGTGGGCGGCGAGCAGTACTTC.

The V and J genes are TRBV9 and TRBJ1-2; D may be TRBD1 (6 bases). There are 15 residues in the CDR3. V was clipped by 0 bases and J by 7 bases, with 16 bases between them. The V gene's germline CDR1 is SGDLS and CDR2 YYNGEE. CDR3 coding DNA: TGTGCCAGCAGCGTAGGGGCAGGGGCCCAGCTTGGCTACACCTTC. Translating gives CASSVGAGAQLGYTF.

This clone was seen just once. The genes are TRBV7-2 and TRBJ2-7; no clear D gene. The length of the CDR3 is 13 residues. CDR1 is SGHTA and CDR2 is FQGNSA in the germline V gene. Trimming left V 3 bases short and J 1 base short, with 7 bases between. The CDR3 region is CASSFLTSYEQYF. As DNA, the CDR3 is TGTGCCAGCAGCTTTTTAACATCCTACGAGCAGTACTTC.

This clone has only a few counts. CDR3 region: CASSPYSGTGSVGELFF. DNA of the CDR3: TGCGCCAGCAGCCCCTATTCCGGGACAGGGTCAGTCGGGGAGCTGTTTTTT. The chain recombines TRBV4-3 with TRBJ2-2, with 9 nucleotides matching TRBD1. This CDR3 has 17 residues. CDR1 LGHNA and CDR2 YSLEER come from the germline V gene. The V and J ends lost 4 bases and 7 bases, in that order; junction bases with no gene match: 13.

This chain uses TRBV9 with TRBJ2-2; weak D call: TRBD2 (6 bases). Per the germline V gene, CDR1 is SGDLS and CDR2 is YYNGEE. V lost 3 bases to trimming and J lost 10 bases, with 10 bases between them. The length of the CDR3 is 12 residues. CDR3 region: CASSARGEELFF. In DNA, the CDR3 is TGTGCCAGCAGCGCCCGCGGGGAGGAGCTGTTTTTT. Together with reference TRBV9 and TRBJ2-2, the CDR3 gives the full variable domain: DSGVTQTPKHLITATGQRVTLRCSPRSGDLSVYWYQQSLDQGLQFLIQYYNGEERAKGNILERFSAQQFPDLHSELNLSSLELGDSALYFCASSARGEELFFGEGSRLTVL.

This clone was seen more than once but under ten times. The CDR3 sequence is CASSFRTSSSYNEQFF. Here the CDR3 DNA reads TGCGCCAGCAGCTTTAGAACCTCGAGCTCCTACAATGAGCAGTTCTTC. The rearrangement uses TRBV5-1 and TRBJ2-1; D unresolved. V shed 2 bases and J shed 0 bases, with 12 bases lying between them. This CDR3 comprises 16 residues. Per the germline V gene, CDR1 is SGHRS and CDR2 is YFSETQ.

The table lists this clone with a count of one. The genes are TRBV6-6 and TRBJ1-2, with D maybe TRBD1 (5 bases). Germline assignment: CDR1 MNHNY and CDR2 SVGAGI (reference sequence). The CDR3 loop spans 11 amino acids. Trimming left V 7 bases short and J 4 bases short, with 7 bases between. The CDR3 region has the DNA TGTGCCAGCACTGACAGCTATGGCTACACCTTC. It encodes CASTDSYGYTF.

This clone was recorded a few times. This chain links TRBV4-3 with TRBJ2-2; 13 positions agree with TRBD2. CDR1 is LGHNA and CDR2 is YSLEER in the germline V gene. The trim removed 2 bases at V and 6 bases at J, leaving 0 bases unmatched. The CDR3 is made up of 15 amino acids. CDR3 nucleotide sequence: TGCGCCAGCAGCCAAACTAGCGGGGGGGCCGGGGAGCTGTTTTTT. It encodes CASSQTSGGAGELFF.

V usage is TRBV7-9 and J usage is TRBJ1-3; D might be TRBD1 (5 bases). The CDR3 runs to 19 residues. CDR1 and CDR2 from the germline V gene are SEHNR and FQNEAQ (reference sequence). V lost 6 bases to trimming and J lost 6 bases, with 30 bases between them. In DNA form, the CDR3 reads TGTGCCAGCAGTACCACAGGTGGGGATGTGTTCGCCTGGAAAAACACCATATATTTT. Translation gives CASSTTGGDVFAWKNTIYF.